One and the same sample provided the 18 T cell receptor beta chains below, sequenced in a study of chemoradiotherapy in HPV16-positive cancers. Clones were read by immunoSEQ multiplex PCR, and TCRdb kept only the in-frame ones, dropping some. The sample has 55,000 to 85,000 clones, around nine tenths seen once; the top ten hold 4% to 5%. Sequenced material: blood, taken from a patient who underwent chemoradiotherapy. Receptors were obtained from a human donor with HPV-associated anogenital cancer.

The chain is built from TRBV10-3 and TRBJ2-1; a weak D match, TRBD2 (5 bases). Germline assignment: CDR1 ENHRY and CDR2 SYGVKD. Trimming removed 2 bases from V and 2 bases from J, with 13 bases in between. The CDR3 runs to 16 residues. CDR3 region: CAISERGAEAYNEQFF. In nucleotides, the CDR3 is TGTGCCATCAGTGAGAGAGGAGCGGAGGCCTACAATGAGCAGTTCTTC.

This rearrangement joins TRBV6-1 to TRBJ2-3; 7 bases are shared with TRBD2. This CDR3 region has 15 residues. The germline V gene encodes CDR1 MNHNS and CDR2 SASEGT. Unmatched junction bases numbered 4, after V lost 3 bases and J lost 1 base. CDR3 in DNA: TGTGCCAGCAGTGAGGTTCGGGGGGGCACAGATACGCAGTATTTT. The encoded protein is CASSEVRGGTDTQYF.

V and J are TRBV28 and TRBJ2-7, with no clear D. The V gene's germline CDR1 is MDHEN and CDR2 SYDVKM. This CDR3 contains 10 residues. The V end lost 8 bases, the J end lost 5 bases, and 7 bases lay between the germline ends. CDR3 loop: CASGLDEQYF. CDR3 sequence (DNA): TGTGCCAGCGGCCTGGACGAGCAGTACTTC.

The rearrangement uses TRBV5-8 and TRBJ1-2; no reliable D call. The V gene lost 4 bases and the J gene lost 2 bases, with 12 bases spanning the gap. Germline loops: CDR1 SGHTS, CDR2 YDEGEE. The CDR3 sequence is 14 residues long. DNA of the CDR3: TGTGCCAGCAGCGCCTATAAGGAGAACTATGGCTACACCTTC. Amino acids: CASSAYKENYGYTF.

About this clone: This sample also contains other DNA sequences that code for the same CDR3. This chain links TRBV5-4 with TRBJ2-1; TRBD1 matches at 11 bases. Germline V gene sequence: CDR1 SGHNT, CDR2 YYREEE (reference sequence). This CDR3 has 15 amino acids. Trimming took 3 bases from V and 4 from J; bases not matched to a gene: 3. The CDR3 protein is CASSSGTGGYNEQFF. CDR3 in DNA: TGTGCCAGCAGCTCCGGGACAGGGGGTTACAATGAGCAGTTCTTC.

V is TRBV4-1 and J is TRBJ2-5, with D possibly matching TRBD1 (6 bases). The assigned J gene may be wrong: the sequence end matches TRBJ2-7 better. The CDR3 totals 15 residues. The germline V gene encodes CDR1 MGHRA and CDR2 YSYEKL. The CDR3 DNA follows: TGCGCCAGCAGCCAAGAAGGCAGGGGATCCTACGAGCAGTACTTC. Translated: CASSQEGRGSYEQYF.

The V call is TRBV5-1, the J call TRBJ1-2; D is unresolved. Between the trimmed V and J ends, which lost 6 bases and 0 bases, there was a span of 9 bases. The CDR3 loop spans 13 amino acids. Germline V CDR1 and CDR2: SGHRS, YFSETQ. The CDR3 coding sequence is TGCGCCAGCAATCCCGGAGCTAACTATGGCTACACCTTC. Translation gives CASNPGANYGYTF.

The chain joins TRBV5-1 to TRBJ1-5; no clear D gene. The V end was cut by 0 bases, the J end by 5 bases, with 12 bases between. The CDR3 length is 15 residues. Germline loops: CDR1 SGHRS, CDR2 YFSETQ. The CDR3 here is CASSLAGLAHQPQHF. The CDR3 nucleotides are TGCGCCAGCAGCTTGGCCGGGCTCGCCCATCAGCCCCAGCATTTT. Full variable domain (rest looked up from reference TRBV5-1 and TRBJ1-5): KAGVTQTPRYLIKTRGQQVTLSCSPISGHRSVSWYQQTPGQGLQFLFEYFSETQRNKGNFPGRFSGRQFSNSRSEMNVSTLELGDSALYLCASSLAGLAHQPQHFGDGTRLSIL.

The rearrangement joins TRBV14 to TRBJ2-5; no firm D call. This CDR3 region has 13 residues. V gave up 5 bases and J gave up 3 bases, with 10 bases separating them. Germline assignment: CDR1 SGHDN and CDR2 FVKESK. The CDR3 reads CASSIRYKETQYF. The CDR3 DNA sequence: TGTGCCAGCAGCATCAGGTACAAAGAGACCCAGTACTTC.

This chain joins TRBV5-1 and TRBJ1-1; tentative D call: TRBD1 (6 bases). V shed 4 bases and J shed 0 bases, with 13 bases lying between them. CDR3 length: 15 amino acids. Per germline, CDR1 SGHRS and CDR2 YFSETQ. The CDR3: CASSREQGMNTEAFF. The DNA of the CDR3 is TGCGCCAGCAGCCGAGAACAGGGAATGAACACTGAAGCTTTCTTT.

The chain's CDR3 is CASSLDDTGRGNTIYF. CDR3 coding DNA: TGTGCCAGCAGCTTAGATGATACAGGGCGTGGAAACACCATATATTTT. The chain uses TRBV7-6 and TRBJ1-3, with D maybe TRBD1 (6 bases). CDR3 length: 16 residues. V was trimmed by 1 base and J by 3 bases, leaving 13 bases between them. Germline assignment: CDR1 SGHVS and CDR2 FNYEAQ. Combining the CDR3 with reference TRBV7-6 and TRBJ1-3 gives the whole variable domain GAGVSQSPRYKVTKRGQDVALRCDPISGHVSLYWYRQALGQGPEFLTYFNYEAQQDKSGLPNDRFSAERPEGSISTLTIQRTEQRDSAMYRCASSLDDTGRGNTIYFGEGSWLTVV.

V usage is TRBV28 and J usage is TRBJ2-7; TRBD1 agrees at 7 bases. Germline V CDR1 and CDR2: MDHEN, SYDVKM. V lost 5 bases, J lost 4 bases, and 8 bases stayed unmatched. The CDR3 consists of 14 residues. In DNA form, the CDR3 reads TGTGCCAGCAGTCCCTTACGGACAGGTTACGAGCAGTACTTC. It specifies CASSPLRTGYEQYF. The complete variable domain, with remaining parts taken from reference TRBV28 and TRBJ2-7, reads DVKVTQSSRYLVKRTGEKVFLECVQDMDHENMFWYRQDPGLGLRLIYFSYDVKMKEKGDIPEGYSVSREKKERFSLILESASTNQTSMYLCASSPLRTGYEQYFGPGTRLTVT.

This rearrangement joins TRBV28 to TRBJ1-5; no firm D call. Trimming removed 3 bases at V and 2 bases at J, with 8 bases between. The germline V gene encodes CDR1 MDHEN and CDR2 SYDVKM. The CDR3 has 14 amino acids. CDR3 loop: CASSFMTRNQPQHF. Written as DNA, the CDR3 is TGTGCCAGCAGTTTCATGACGCGCAATCAGCCCCAGCATTTT.

This chain links TRBV7-9 with TRBJ2-5; possible D gene TRBD1, 6 bases. This CDR3 comprises 12 residues. Germline V gene data show CDR1 as SEHNR and CDR2 as FQNEAQ (reference sequence). V gave up 4 bases and J gave up 3 bases, with 6 bases separating them. The CDR3 sequence: CASSWTEETQYF. The CDR3, as DNA: TGTGCCAGCAGCTGGACAGAAGAGACCCAGTACTTC.

This clone showed up just once. The V call is TRBV6-5, the J call TRBJ1-2, with 7 nucleotides matching TRBD1. With 7 bases clipped from V and 5 bases from J, the junction kept 4 bases outside the gene matches. CDR3 length: 12 residues. The germline gives CDR1 MNHEY, CDR2 SVGAGI. CDR3 bases: TGTGCCAGCACGAGACAGGGATATGGCTACACCTTC. Protein product: CASTRQGYGYTF.

This clone was recorded a few times. J is TRBJ1-2 and V is TRBV19; possible D gene TRBD1, 6 bases. Germline values: CDR1 LNHDA, CDR2 SQIVND (reference sequence). This CDR3 spans 11 amino acids. Trimming took 7 bases from V and 8 from J, leaving 11 bases between them. The CDR3 bases are TGTGCCAGTACAGCAGGGGAAGGCTACACCTTC. Its protein product is CASTAGEGYTF. The full variable domain, its missing parts supplied by reference TRBV19 and TRBJ1-2, is DGGITQSPKYLFRKEGQNVTLSCEQNLNHDAMYWYRQDPGQGLRLIYYSQIVNDFQKGDIAEGYSVSREKKESFPLTVTSAQKNPTAFYLCASTAGEGYTFGSGTRLTVV.

J is TRBJ1-5 and V is TRBV28; D uncertain. Germline CDR1 and CDR2: MDHEN and SYDVKM. V shed 6 bases and J shed 6 bases, with 9 bases lying between them. The CDR3 spans 12 residues. The CDR3 region has the DNA TGTGCCAGCAGATGGGGTCTTCAGCCCCAGCATTTT. It is translated as CASRWGLQPQHF.

The rearrangement joins TRBV5-1 to TRBJ1-3; the D is unclear. Germline CDR1 is SGHRS and CDR2 is YFSETQ. The CDR3 extends over 16 amino acids. Trimming removed 0 bases at V and 0 bases at J, with 10 bases between. DNA for the CDR3: TGCGCCAGCAGCTTGGTGGGCGGAAGCTCTGGAAACACCATATATTTT. It specifies CASSLVGGSSGNTIYF.